The 4 T cell receptor beta chains below all came from one sample that was sequenced in a study of T cells in Graves' hyperthyroidism and ophthalmopathy. Using RNA transcripts as the source, TCR beta CDR3 regions were amplified. The HTBI primer set served for first-round RT-PCR of the TCR CDR3. From the multiplex PCR reads, TCRdb called clonotypes with MiXCR, one entry per CDR3 protein. This sample yields more than 350,000 distinct CDR3 sequences, of which approximately 17% are seen a single time; 30% to 40% belongs to the top ten. Input material: blood. The receptors were gathered from a woman in her thirties with Graves' hyperthyroidism that later progressed to Graves' ophthalmopathy.

This clonotype was seen repeatedly, ten times or more. The chain couples TRBV7-8 to TRBJ2-2, with TRBD2 matching over 11 bases. The CDR3 runs 16 residues. After removal of 4 bases from V and 5 bases from J, the junction contained 6 bases not matched to a gene. The germline CDR1 and CDR2 sequences are SGHVS and FQNEAQ. The CDR3 spells CASSSITSGRTGELFF. CDR3 nucleotide sequence: TGTGCCAGCAGCTCGATAACTAGCGGGAGAACCGGGGAGCTGTTTTTT.

This clonotype was counted at least ten times. The chain combines TRBV7-9 with TRBJ2-7, with 9 nucleotides matching TRBD2. The ends lost 6 bases at V and 6 bases at J; junction bases unmatched: 6. The CDR3 has 13 residues. Germline CDR1 is SEHNR and CDR2 is FQNEAQ (reference sequence). The CDR3 bases are TGTGCCAGCAGGGGGACTAGCCCCGCCGAGCAGTACTTC. Its translation is CASRGTSPAEQYF.

This clonotype was recorded at least ten times. The rearrangement joins TRBV7-9 to TRBJ1-1; D perhaps matches TRBD1 (5 bases). Trimming took 4 bases from V and 6 from J, leaving 18 bases between them. The CDR3 is made up of 15 amino acids. CDR1 and CDR2 from the germline V gene are SEHNR and FQNEAQ (reference sequence). CDR3 region: CASSSSLGARAEAFF. The CDR3 bases are TGTGCCAGCAGCTCTTCTCTTGGGGCGAGGGCTGAAGCTTTCTTT.

On this clonotype itself: This may come from a read error, since a much larger clone is one base off. The chain joins TRBV19 to TRBJ1-5; D gene unclear. Germline V gives CDR1 LNHDA, CDR2 SQIVND (reference sequence). This CDR3 has 18 amino acids. V was clipped by 3 bases and J by 3 bases, with 21 bases between them. The CDR3, as DNA: TGTGCCAGTAGTATGGCGGTAGGGCGGGTCCGGAACAATCAGCCCCAGCATTTT. As protein: CASSMAVGRVRNNQPQHF.